Shown below are 2 T cell receptor beta chains from a single sample sequenced in a study of cytomegalovirus exposure and HLA in healthy donors. The primer mix had 60 Vbeta and 13 Jbeta primers. Clones were read by immunoSEQ multiplex PCR, and TCRdb kept only the in-frame ones, dropping some. The repertoire table contains 150,000 to 200,000 clones. The sample consisted of PBMCs. These receptors were taken from a man younger than 45 in good health and CMV-seronegative.

The chain combines TRBV9 with TRBJ2-2, with D possibly matching TRBD2 (6 bases). The germline V gene has CDR1 SGDLS and CDR2 YYNGEE. Between the trimmed V and J ends, which lost 3 bases and 6 bases, there was a span of 15 bases. The CDR3 length is 15 residues. The CDR3 loop reads CASSGHVGSPGELFF. The CDR3 DNA sequence: TGTGCCAGCAGCGGCCACGTCGGGAGTCCCGGGGAGCTGTTTTTT.

The chain employs TRBV4-3 and TRBJ2-7; 7 bases line up with TRBD2. Germline V lookup: CDR1 LGHNA, CDR2 YSLEER. J gave up 3 bases and V 0 bases, and 5 bases lay outside the gene matches. The CDR3 has 15 residues. The CDR3 sequence: CASSQDRVAGYEQYF. The CDR3 region has the DNA TGCGCCAGCAGCCAAGACAGGGTAGCGGGCTACGAGCAGTACTTC.